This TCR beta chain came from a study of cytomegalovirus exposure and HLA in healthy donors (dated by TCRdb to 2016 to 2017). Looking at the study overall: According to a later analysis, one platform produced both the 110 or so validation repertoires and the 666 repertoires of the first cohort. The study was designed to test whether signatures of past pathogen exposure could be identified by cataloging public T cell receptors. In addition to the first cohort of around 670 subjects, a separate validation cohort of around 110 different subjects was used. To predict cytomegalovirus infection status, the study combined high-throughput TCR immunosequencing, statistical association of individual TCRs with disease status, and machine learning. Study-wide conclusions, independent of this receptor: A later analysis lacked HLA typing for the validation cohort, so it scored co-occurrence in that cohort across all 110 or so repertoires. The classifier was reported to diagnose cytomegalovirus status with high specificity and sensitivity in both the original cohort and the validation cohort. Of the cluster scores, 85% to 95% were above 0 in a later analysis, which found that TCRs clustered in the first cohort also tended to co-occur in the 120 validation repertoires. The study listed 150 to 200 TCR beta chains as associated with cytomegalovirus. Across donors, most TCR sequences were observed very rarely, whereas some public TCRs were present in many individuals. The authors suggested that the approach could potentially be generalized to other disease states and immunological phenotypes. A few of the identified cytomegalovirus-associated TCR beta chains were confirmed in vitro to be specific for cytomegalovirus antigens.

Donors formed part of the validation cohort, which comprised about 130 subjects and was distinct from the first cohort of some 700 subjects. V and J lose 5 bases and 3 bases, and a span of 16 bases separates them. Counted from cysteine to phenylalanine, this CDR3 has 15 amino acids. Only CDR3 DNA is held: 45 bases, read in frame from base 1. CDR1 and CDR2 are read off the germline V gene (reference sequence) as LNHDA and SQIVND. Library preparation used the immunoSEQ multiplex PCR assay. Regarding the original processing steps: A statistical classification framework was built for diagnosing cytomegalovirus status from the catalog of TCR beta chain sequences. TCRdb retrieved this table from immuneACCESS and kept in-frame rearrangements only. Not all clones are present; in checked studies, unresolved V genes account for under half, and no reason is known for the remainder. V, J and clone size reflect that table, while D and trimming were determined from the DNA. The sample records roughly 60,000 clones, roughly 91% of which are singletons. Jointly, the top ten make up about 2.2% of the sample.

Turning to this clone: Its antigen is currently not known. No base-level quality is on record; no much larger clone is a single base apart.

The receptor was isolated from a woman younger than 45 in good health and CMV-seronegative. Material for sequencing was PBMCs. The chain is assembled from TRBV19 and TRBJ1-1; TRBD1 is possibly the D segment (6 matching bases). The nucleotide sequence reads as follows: TGTGCCAGTAGTTGGGGAAGACAGGTGGACACTGAAGCTTTCTTT. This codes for CASSWGRQVDTEAFF.